These 14 T cell receptor beta chains came from one sample sequenced in a study of blood T cell repertoires in COVID-19 (dated by TCRdb to the early 2020s). Receptors were amplified or captured by the immunoSEQ multiplex PCR assay. TCRdb provides this immuneACCESS table in a form limited to in-frame rearrangements. Some clones are lacking; in checked studies, under half of them reflect an unresolved V gene, and why the rest are absent is not known. The sample table holds 200,000 or so clones, of which 70% to 90% were seen once. 3.8% of the sample rests with the top ten. Sequenced material: PBMCs or T cells enriched from blood (not recorded which). Receptors originate from a middle-aged woman with acute COVID-19.

The chain employs TRBV19 and TRBJ1-3; TRBD1 is a possible D gene (5 bases). CDR1 and CDR2 from the germline V gene are LNHDA and SQIVND (reference sequence). V was clipped by 6 bases and J by 4 bases, with 13 bases between them. The CDR3 sequence is 14 residues long. The CDR3 here is CASSQLQAGNTIYF. CDR3 sequence (DNA): TGTGCCAGTAGCCAATTACAGGCCGGAAACACCATATATTTT.

This chain uses TRBV5-4 with TRBJ2-2; 9 nucleotides match TRBD2. Losses at the gene ends were 0 bases for V and 1 base for J; bases not matched to a gene: 1. Germline values: CDR1 SGHNT, CDR2 YYREEE (reference sequence). The CDR3 has 16 amino acids. CDR3: CASSLEAGGNTGELFF. The CDR3 DNA is TGTGCCAGCAGCTTGGAAGCGGGAGGGAACACCGGGGAGCTGTTTTTT.

The rearrangement joins TRBV6-5 to TRBJ1-1; 7 bases map to TRBD1. The CDR3 totals 12 residues. Germline CDR1 is MNHEY and CDR2 is SVGAGI. Unmatched junction bases numbered 11, after V lost 6 bases and J lost 13 bases. CDR3 DNA: TGTGCCAGCAGCCTTCGGGACAGCACGATTTTCTTT. Translated: CASSLRDSTIFF.

CDR3 bases: TGTGCCAGCAGCCTTTCAGGGGGACAGGCCTACGAGCAGTACTTC. Protein: CASSLSGGQAYEQYF. This sequence joins TRBV3-1 (or the pseudogene TRBV3-2) and TRBJ2-7; TRBD1 matches at 8 bases. Per germline, CDR1 LGHDT and CDR2 YNNKEL (reference sequence). Trimming cost V 4 bases and J 2 bases; bases outside gene matches: 7. The CDR3 length is 15 residues.

The V and J genes are TRBV7-9 and TRBJ2-5, with TRBD1 matching 7 bases. The CDR3 covers 14 residues. CDR1 and CDR2 (germline): SEHNR, FQNEAQ (reference sequence). V trimming: 4 bases; J trimming: 5 bases; junction bases outside the gene matches: 7. The CDR3 spells CASSSQQGTETQYF. The CDR3 coding sequence is TGTGCCAGCAGCTCCCAACAGGGGACGGAGACCCAGTACTTC.

The rearrangement uses TRBV9 and TRBJ1-1, with TRBD1 as a possible D gene (6 bases). Germline V CDR1 and CDR2: SGDLS, YYNGEE. Trimming removed 4 bases from V and 4 bases from J, with 17 bases in between. The CDR3 is 15 residues long. CDR3 region: CASSSRAGEGTEAFF. The CDR3 bases are TGTGCCAGCAGCTCTAGGGCAGGGGAAGGCACTGAAGCTTTCTTT.

V usage is TRBV30 and J usage is TRBJ2-1; 10 bases are shared with TRBD2. Germline assignment: CDR1 GTSNPN and CDR2 SVGIG (reference sequence). This CDR3 region has 16 residues. The ends lost 0 bases at V and 5 bases at J; junction bases unmatched: 7. The CDR3 region is CAWSVRTSGANNEQFF. The CDR3 DNA reads TGTGCCTGGAGTGTCCGAACTAGCGGGGCAAACAATGAGCAGTTCTTC.

The chain carries TRBV19 and TRBJ1-5; tentative D call: TRBD1 (6 bases). CDR1 is LNHDA and CDR2 is SQIVND in the germline V gene (reference sequence). Trimming pared 1 base from V and 5 bases from J, leaving 27 bases between. The CDR3 has 20 residues. This chain's CDR3 is CASSIGFRRVVSRTDQPQHF. The CDR3 bases are TGTGCCAGTAGTATAGGTTTTCGGCGGGTGGTGTCCAGGACAGATCAGCCCCAGCATTTT.

The chain carries TRBV27 and TRBJ2-7; 7 bases align to TRBD1. Germline V gene sequence: CDR1 MNHEY, CDR2 SMNVEV (reference sequence). The CDR3 is made up of 15 amino acids. The V gene end was trimmed by 4 bases and the J gene end by 1 base; junction bases not matched to a gene: 7. The CDR3 here is CASSSAGGESYEQYF. The CDR3 DNA reads TGTGCCAGCAGTTCTGCAGGGGGTGAGTCCTACGAGCAGTACTTC.

The genes are TRBV7-2 and TRBJ2-7; D uncertain. Per germline, CDR1 SGHTA and CDR2 FQGNSA. V lost 0 bases and J 0 bases, leaving 3 bases between the germline ends. The CDR3 is 13 amino acids. The CDR3 region has the DNA TGTGCCAGCAGCTTAGCGCGCTCCTACGAGCAGTACTTC. As protein: CASSLARSYEQYF.

The V call is TRBV10-3, the J call TRBJ1-1; tentative D call: TRBD1 (5 bases). The germline V gene encodes CDR1 ENHRY and CDR2 SYGVKD. Deletions cut 3 bases from V and 1 base from J, with 15 bases between. The CDR3 is 16 amino acids. The CDR3 sequence is CAISENIGGPNTEAFF. The CDR3 DNA reads TGTGCCATCAGTGAAAATATCGGGGGACCGAACACTGAAGCTTTCTTT.

The rearrangement uses TRBV2 and TRBJ2-1, with 10 positions matching TRBD1. The V and J ends lost 1 base and 6 bases, in that order; junction bases with no gene match: 3. Germline assignment: CDR1 SNHLY and CDR2 FYNNEI. This CDR3 has 15 residues. In nucleotides, the CDR3 is TGTGCCAGCAGTGAAGTGAGGACAGGGGGCAATGAGCAGTTCTTC. Protein product: CASSEVRTGGNEQFF.

This chain uses TRBV18 with TRBJ1-5; possibly TRBD1 for D (6 bases). CDR3 size: 17 residues. CDR1 is KGHSH and CDR2 is LQKENI in the germline V gene. Trimming took 6 bases from V and 8 from J, leaving 26 bases between them. CDR3: CASSERADRTAFKPQHF. The CDR3 DNA reads as TGTGCCAGCTCCGAGCGAGCAGACAGGACCGCGTTTAAGCCCCAGCATTTT.

Many counts were recorded for this clone. The chain carries TRBV4-3 and TRBJ2-2; D is possibly TRBD2 (6 bases). The germline V and J ends were trimmed by 6 bases and 0 bases, with 11 bases remaining between them. The germline V gene has CDR1 LGHNA and CDR2 YSLEER. The CDR3 spans 15 residues. The CDR3 region has the DNA TGCGCCAGCAGTCTAGCGTTCGCGAACACCGGGGAGCTGTTTTTT. Translating gives CASSLAFANTGELFF.